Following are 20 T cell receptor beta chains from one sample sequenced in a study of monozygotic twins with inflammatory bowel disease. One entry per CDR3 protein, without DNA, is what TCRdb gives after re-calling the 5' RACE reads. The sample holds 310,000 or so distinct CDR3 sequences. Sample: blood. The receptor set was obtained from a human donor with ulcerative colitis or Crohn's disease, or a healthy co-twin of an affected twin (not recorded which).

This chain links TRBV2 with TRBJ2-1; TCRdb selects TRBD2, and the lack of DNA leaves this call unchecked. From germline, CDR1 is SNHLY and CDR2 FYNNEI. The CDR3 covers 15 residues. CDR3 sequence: CASSPRGLEFGEQFF.

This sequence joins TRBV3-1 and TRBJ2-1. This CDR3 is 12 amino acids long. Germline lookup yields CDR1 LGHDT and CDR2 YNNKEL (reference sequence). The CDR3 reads CASSQSRVEQFF.

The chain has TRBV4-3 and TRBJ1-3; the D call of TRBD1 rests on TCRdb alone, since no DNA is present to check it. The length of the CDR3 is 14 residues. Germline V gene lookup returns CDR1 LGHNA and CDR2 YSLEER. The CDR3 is CASSRQPSGNTIYF.

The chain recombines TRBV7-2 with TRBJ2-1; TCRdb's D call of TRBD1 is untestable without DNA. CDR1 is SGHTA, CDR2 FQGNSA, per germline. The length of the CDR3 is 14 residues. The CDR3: CASSRGRGSNEQFF.

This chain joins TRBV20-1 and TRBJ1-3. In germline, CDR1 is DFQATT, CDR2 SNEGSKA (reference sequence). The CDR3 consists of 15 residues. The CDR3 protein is CSADKLTSSGNTIYF.

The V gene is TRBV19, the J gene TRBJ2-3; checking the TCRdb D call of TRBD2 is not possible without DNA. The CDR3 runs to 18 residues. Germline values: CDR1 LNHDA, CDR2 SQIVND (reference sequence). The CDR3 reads CASSIASGRGFGTDTQYF.

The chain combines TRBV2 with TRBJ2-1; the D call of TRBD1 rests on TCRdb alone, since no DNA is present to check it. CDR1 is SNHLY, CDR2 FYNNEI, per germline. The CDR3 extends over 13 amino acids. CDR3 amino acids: CASRDRGANEQFF.

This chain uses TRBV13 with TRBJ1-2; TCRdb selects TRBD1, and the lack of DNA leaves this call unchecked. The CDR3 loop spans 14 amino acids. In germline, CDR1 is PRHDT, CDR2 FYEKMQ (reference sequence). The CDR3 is CASSLRGRDYGYTF.

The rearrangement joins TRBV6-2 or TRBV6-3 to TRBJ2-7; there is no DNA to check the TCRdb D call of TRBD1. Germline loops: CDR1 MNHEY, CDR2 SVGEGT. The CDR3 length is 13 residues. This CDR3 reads CASSWTGTREQYF.

The CDR3 loop reads CASSSEDRWENIQYF. V usage is TRBV5-1 and J usage is TRBJ2-4; the D call of TRBD1 rests on TCRdb alone, since no DNA is present to check it. The germline gives CDR1 SGHRS, CDR2 YFSETQ. The CDR3 sequence is 15 residues long.

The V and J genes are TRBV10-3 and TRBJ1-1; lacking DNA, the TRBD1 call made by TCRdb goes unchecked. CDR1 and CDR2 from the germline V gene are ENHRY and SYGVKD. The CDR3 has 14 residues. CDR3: CAISEDRSNTEAFF.

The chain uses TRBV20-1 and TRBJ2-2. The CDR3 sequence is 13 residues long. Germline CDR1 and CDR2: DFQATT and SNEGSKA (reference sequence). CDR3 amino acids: CSALRTDTGELFF.

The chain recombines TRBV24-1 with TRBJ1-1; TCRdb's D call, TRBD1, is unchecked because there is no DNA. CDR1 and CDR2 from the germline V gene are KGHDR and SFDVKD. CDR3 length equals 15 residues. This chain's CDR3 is CATSDPRTGVTEAFF.

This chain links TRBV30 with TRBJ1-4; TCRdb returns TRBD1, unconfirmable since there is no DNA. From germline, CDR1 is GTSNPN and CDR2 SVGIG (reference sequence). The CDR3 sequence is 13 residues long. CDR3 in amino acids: CAWSVNRDKKLFF. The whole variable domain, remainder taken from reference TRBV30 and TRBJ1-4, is SQTIHQWPATLVQPVGSPLSLECTVEGTSNPNLYWYRQAAGRGLQLLFYSVGIGQISSEVPQNLSASRPQDRQFILSSKKLLLSDSGFYLCAWSVNRDKKLFFGSGTQLSVL.

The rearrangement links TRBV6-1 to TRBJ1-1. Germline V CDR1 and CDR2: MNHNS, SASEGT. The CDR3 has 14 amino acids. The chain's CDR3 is CASSPSGLNTEAFF.

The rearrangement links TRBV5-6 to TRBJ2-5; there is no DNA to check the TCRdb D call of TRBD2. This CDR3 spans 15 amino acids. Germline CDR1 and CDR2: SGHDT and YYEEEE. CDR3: CASSPIGGVGETQYF.

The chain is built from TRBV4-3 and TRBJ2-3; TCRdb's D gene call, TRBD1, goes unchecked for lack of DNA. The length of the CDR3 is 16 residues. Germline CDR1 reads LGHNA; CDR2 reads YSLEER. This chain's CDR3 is CASSQGQGAWSDTQYF.

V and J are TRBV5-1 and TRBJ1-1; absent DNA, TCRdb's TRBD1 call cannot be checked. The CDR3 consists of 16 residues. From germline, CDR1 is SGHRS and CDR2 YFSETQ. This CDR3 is CASSLSGTGSYTEAFF.

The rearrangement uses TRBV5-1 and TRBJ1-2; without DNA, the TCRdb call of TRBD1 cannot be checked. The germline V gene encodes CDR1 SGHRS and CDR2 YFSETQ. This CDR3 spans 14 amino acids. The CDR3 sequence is CASSLRDRDYGYTF.

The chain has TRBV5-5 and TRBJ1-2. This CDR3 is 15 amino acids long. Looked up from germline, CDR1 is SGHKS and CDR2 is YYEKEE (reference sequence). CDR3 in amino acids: CASSLDNLPVYGYTF.